The 19 T cell receptor beta chains given below trace back to one sample, sequenced in a study of CD8 T cells in Susac syndrome. RNA in amounts of about 0.5 to 1 ug was reverse transcribed with random hexamers. TCRdb fed the immunoSEQ multiplex PCR reads into MiXCR, producing one record per CDR3 protein. The sample includes some 200,000 distinct CDR3 sequences, over 85% of them seen just once. Sequences were obtained from CD4+ T cells from PBMCs. These receptor sequences come from a human donor in good health.

V usage is TRBV5-1 and J usage is TRBJ2-7; 12 bases are a match to TRBD2. V trimming: 6 bases; J trimming: 5 bases; junction bases outside the gene matches: 6. This CDR3 comprises 14 residues. The germline V gene has CDR1 SGHRS and CDR2 YFSETQ. The CDR3 loop reads CASKGLAGTDEQYF. CDR3 in DNA: TGCGCCAGCAAGGGACTAGCGGGTACGGACGAGCAGTACTTC. Together with reference TRBV5-1 and TRBJ2-7, the CDR3 gives the full variable domain: KAGVTQTPRYLIKTRGQQVTLSCSPISGHRSVSWYQQTPGQGLQFLFEYFSETQRNKGNFPGRFSGRQFSNSRSEMNVSTLELGDSALYLCASKGLAGTDEQYFGPGTRLTVT.

This chain uses TRBV30 with TRBJ2-1; weak D call: TRBD2 (6 bases). The ends were cut back, 4 bases at V and 5 bases at J, with 18 bases in the middle. The length of the CDR3 is 15 residues. The V gene's germline CDR1 is GTSNPN and CDR2 SVGIG (reference sequence). The CDR3 sequence: CAWTEGRFRDNEQFF. The DNA for the CDR3 is TGTGCCTGGACTGAGGGGAGGTTTCGGGACAATGAGCAGTTCTTC.

The V gene is TRBV30, the J gene TRBJ2-3, with D unclear. Trimming took 2 bases from V and 4 from J, leaving 13 bases between them. The CDR3 runs to 14 residues. Germline V gives CDR1 GTSNPN, CDR2 SVGIG (reference sequence). CDR3 sequence (DNA): TGTGCCTGGAGTCCCCCCTTGTCCCCAGATACGCAGTATTTT. Translating gives CAWSPPLSPDTQYF.

The chain recombines TRBV5-1 with TRBJ2-1; D gene unclear. The germline V gene has CDR1 SGHRS and CDR2 YFSETQ. The V end was cut by 3 bases, the J end by 9 bases, with 16 bases between. The CDR3 length is 14 residues. The CDR3 sequence is CASSSSSRPGEQFF. As DNA, the CDR3 is TGCGCCAGCAGCTCGTCGTCCCGCCCGGGTGAGCAGTTCTTC.

V gene TRBV3-1 combines with J gene TRBJ2-4; no firm D call. Trimming took off 0 bases at V and 4 bases at J, with 10 bases between the two ends. CDR3 size: 15 residues. Germline V gene sequence: CDR1 LGHDT, CDR2 YNNKEL (reference sequence). The CDR3 loop is CASSQDRLLKNIQYF. Written as DNA, the CDR3 is TGTGCCAGCAGCCAAGATAGACTTTTAAAAAACATTCAGTACTTC.

V and J are TRBV27 and TRBJ2-5; D perhaps matches TRBD1 (6 bases). This CDR3 is built from 15 residues. The germline CDR1 and CDR2 sequences are MNHEY and SMNVEV (reference sequence). Trimming shortened V by 3 bases and J by 6 bases, and 17 bases separated the two germline ends. The chain's CDR3 is CASSFHGTKTQTQYF. CDR3 coding DNA: TGTGCCAGCAGTTTCCACGGGACAAAAACTCAGACCCAGTACTTC.

The J gene is TRBJ2-4, the V gene TRBV29-1; tentatively, D is TRBD1 (6 bases). The CDR3 is made up of 11 amino acids. CDR1 SQVTM and CDR2 ANQGSEA come from the germline V gene. V lost 7 bases and J lost 8, with 12 bases in between. CDR3 residues: CSGGQWDIQYF. CDR3 sequence (DNA): TGCAGCGGAGGACAGTGGGACATTCAGTACTTC.

The V gene is TRBV29-1, the J gene TRBJ2-2; 7 bases line up with TRBD1. V dropped 6 bases and J dropped 0; count of bases not matched to a gene: 4. The germline V gene has CDR1 SQVTM and CDR2 ANQGSEA. The CDR3 has 14 residues. CDR3 amino acids: CSVTGSTNTGELFF. The CDR3 bases are TGCAGCGTGACAGGGAGTACGAACACCGGGGAGCTGTTTTTT.

The rearrangement links TRBV18 to TRBJ2-6, with 8 bases matching TRBD1. The ends lost 5 bases at V and 4 bases at J; junction bases unmatched: 4. The CDR3 is 15 amino acids. Germline CDR1 KGHSH, CDR2 LQKENI. The CDR3 loop reads CASSATGAGANVLTF. The CDR3 coding sequence is TGTGCCAGCTCAGCGACAGGGGCCGGGGCCAACGTCCTGACTTTC.

This chain connects TRBV2 to TRBJ2-3; 12 nucleotides line up with TRBD2. CDR1 is SNHLY and CDR2 is FYNNEI in the germline V gene. This CDR3 comprises 18 residues. Trimming removed 5 bases from V and 5 bases from J; junction bases left unmatched: 14. This chain's CDR3 is CASSRRLAGERREDTQYF. DNA for the CDR3: TGTGCCAGCAGTCGTCGACTAGCGGGAGAAAGGCGGGAAGATACGCAGTATTTT.

The gene calls are TRBV1 and TRBJ2-5; no check of the table's D call, TRBD2, against the DNA was made. TRBV1 is shown as a pseudogene. The CDR3 loop spans 16 amino acids. The CDR3 loop is CTSSQDKAAAQETQYF. The CDR3 DNA follows: TGCACCAGCAGCCAAGATAAAGCGGCAGCACAAGAGACCCAGTACTTC.

The rearrangement joins TRBV29-1 to TRBJ2-1, with 7 bases fitting TRBD2. Germline CDR1 SQVTM, CDR2 ANQGSEA. There are 18 residues in the CDR3. Losses at the gene ends were 5 bases for V and 0 bases for J; bases not matched to a gene: 16. Written as DNA, the CDR3 is TGCAGCGTTCTCCCTAGCCTAGCGGCGGTGAGCTCCTACAATGAGCAGTTCTTC. Amino acids: CSVLPSLAAVSSYNEQFF.

The V call is TRBV20-1, the J call TRBJ2-1; maybe TRBD1 (6 bases). With 4 bases removed from V and 2 bases from J, the gap between germline ends came to 15 bases. The germline CDR1 and CDR2 sequences are DFQATT and SNEGSKA (reference sequence). The CDR3 length is 15 residues. CDR3 residues: CSAISREGAYNEQFF. Written as DNA, the CDR3 is TGCAGTGCTATTTCCCGCGAGGGGGCCTACAATGAGCAGTTCTTC.

CDR3 sequence (DNA): TGTGCCAGCACTTGGCAGGGAGGCACTGAAGCTTTCTTT. Amino acids: CASTWQGGTEAFF. The V gene is TRBV12-3 or TRBV12-4, the J gene TRBJ1-1; a weak D match, TRBD1 (5 bases). The V end lost 7 bases, the J end lost 4 bases, and 13 bases lay between the germline ends. The CDR3 covers 13 residues.

This chain uses TRBV29-1 with TRBJ1-5; TRBD1 is a possible D gene (5 bases). The V and J ends lost 4 bases and 6 bases respectively, with 13 bases between them. The CDR3 runs to 13 residues. From germline, CDR1 is SQVTM and CDR2 ANQGSEA. The CDR3 nucleotides are TGCAGCGTTGTTAGCGGGGCTGGTCAGCCCCAGCATTTT. Protein product: CSVVSGAGQPQHF.

This clonotype was seen a few times. V gene TRBV29-1 combines with J gene TRBJ2-7; D perhaps matches TRBD2 (6 bases). The germline V gene has CDR1 SQVTM and CDR2 ANQGSEA. The V gene lost 6 bases and the J gene lost 1 base, with 10 bases spanning the gap. The CDR3 is made up of 12 amino acids. The CDR3 loop reads CSVGGASYEQYF. The CDR3 DNA reads as TGCAGCGTCGGGGGAGCTTCCTACGAGCAGTACTTC.

The chain has TRBV30 and TRBJ1-2; TRBD1 matches at 9 bases. J was trimmed by 7 bases and V by 0 bases; bases with no gene match: 6. CDR1 is GTSNPN and CDR2 is SVGIG in the germline V gene (reference sequence). The CDR3 spans 14 residues. CDR3 sequence reads: CAWSVEDRGSGYTF. For the CDR3, the DNA is TGTGCCTGGAGTGTCGAGGACAGGGGATCTGGCTACACCTTC.

The chain joins TRBV2 to TRBJ1-1, with TRBD1 matching 8 bases. V was pared by 10 bases and J by 11 bases, with 9 bases of the junction left unmatched. This CDR3 is built from 11 residues. From germline, CDR1 is SNHLY and CDR2 FYNNEI. CDR3 in DNA: TGTGCCACCCGGACAGGGATTAGGGCTTTCTTT. This gives the protein CATRTGIRAFF.

This chain joins TRBV5-1 and TRBJ2-7, with 7 bases lining up with TRBD2. Germline CDR1 and CDR2: SGHRS and YFSETQ. The CDR3 is 13 residues long. V gave up 6 bases and J gave up 4 bases; unmatched junction bases: 7. DNA for the CDR3: TGCGCCAGCACTCCGGGGGGAGTTTACGAGCAGTACTTC. Its translation: CASTPGGVYEQYF.